The 22 T cell receptor beta chains below were found in one sample sequenced in a study of PD-1 blockade in classical Hodgkin lymphoma. All patients relapsed after autologous stem cell transplantation, and brentuximab vedotin exposure varied. Generated by immunoSEQ multiplex PCR, the TCRdb table keeps only in-frame clones and is missing some. The sample shows 17,000 or so clones, 82% of them seen only once. This material consisted of peripheral blood mononuclear cells (PBMCs), taken before the second cycle of nivolumab. The receptors derive from a human donor with classical Hodgkin lymphoma.

This chain connects TRBV7-3 to TRBJ2-3; 8 bases match TRBD2. Germline V lookup: CDR1 SGHTA, CDR2 FQGTGA. This CDR3 has 17 residues. With V trimmed by 4 bases and J by 1 base, 10 bases remained unmatched. The CDR3 coding sequence is TGTGCCAGCAGCTATCTCTCGGGGGGGCCCGGCACAGATACGCAGTATTTT. It codes for CASSYLSGGPGTDTQYF.

The rearrangement joins TRBV6-5 to TRBJ1-3; D gene uncertain. The V gene lost 0 bases and the J gene lost 0 bases, with 0 bases spanning the gap. The CDR3 has 13 residues. Germline V gene data show CDR1 as MNHEY and CDR2 as SVGAGI. DNA of the CDR3: TGTGCCAGCAGTTACTCCTCTGGAAACACCATATATTTT. Its translation: CASSYSSGNTIYF.

The chain links TRBV7-2 to TRBJ2-3; TRBD2 aligns across 10 bases. V dropped 5 bases and J dropped 5; count of bases not matched to a gene: 4. This CDR3 is built from 14 residues. Germline CDR1 SGHTA, CDR2 FQGNSA. Written as DNA, the CDR3 is TGTGCCAGCAGCAGCGGGGGGGCGGGAGATACGCAGTATTTT. Encoded protein: CASSSGGAGDTQYF.

This clone has just one count. The rearrangement joins TRBV28 to TRBJ2-4; 7 nucleotides align to TRBD1. The germline V gene has CDR1 MDHEN and CDR2 SYDVKM. The CDR3 spans 14 residues. V shed 6 bases, J shed 7 bases, and the junction held 9 bases outside the gene matches. This CDR3 reads CASRTTGARNIQYF. CDR3 DNA sequence: TGTGCCAGCAGAACCACAGGGGCCAGGAACATTCAGTACTTC.

The chain employs TRBV2 and TRBJ2-1; 9 bases align to TRBD2. Germline V CDR1 and CDR2: SNHLY, FYNNEI. The CDR3 consists of 16 residues. V gave up 4 bases and J gave up 4 bases; unmatched junction bases: 8. The CDR3 region is CASSVGGTSMYNEQFF. The DNA for the CDR3 is TGTGCCAGCAGTGTTGGGGGGACTAGCATGTACAATGAGCAGTTCTTC. The whole variable domain, filled in from reference TRBV2 and TRBJ2-1, reads EPEVTQTPSHQVTQMGQEVILRCVPISNHLYFYWYRQILGQKVEFLVSFYNNEISEKSEIFDDQFSVERPDGSNFTLKIRSTKLEDSAMYFCASSVGGTSMYNEQFFGPGTRLTVL.

The chain recombines TRBV2 with TRBJ2-1; TRBD1 matches 7 bases. The CDR3 spans 16 residues. Unmatched junction bases numbered 9, after V lost 6 bases and J lost 1 base. CDR1 and CDR2 from the germline V gene are SNHLY and FYNNEI. The CDR3 loop reads CASRTAGQASYNEQFF. Here the CDR3 DNA reads TGTGCCAGCAGGACCGCCGGACAGGCATCCTACAATGAGCAGTTCTTC. The full variable domain, with the rest looked up from reference TRBV2 and TRBJ2-1, is EPEVTQTPSHQVTQMGQEVILRCVPISNHLYFYWYRQILGQKVEFLVSFYNNEISEKSEIFDDQFSVERPDGSNFTLKIRSTKLEDSAMYFCASRTAGQASYNEQFFGPGTRLTVL.

This clone came up once. The chain couples TRBV7-9 to TRBJ2-2; the D is unclear. Between the trimmed V and J ends, which lost 7 bases and 0 bases, there was a span of 21 bases. The CDR3 runs 18 residues. From germline, CDR1 is SEHNR and CDR2 FQNEAQ (reference sequence). The CDR3 DNA sequence: TGTGCCAGCATCATACAACCCGAAGTGAGACCGAACACCGGGGAGCTGTTTTTT. Encoded protein: CASIIQPEVRPNTGELFF.

This chain links TRBV9 with TRBJ1-3, with no clear D. Trimming took off 0 bases at V and 0 bases at J, with 10 bases between the two ends. The CDR3 runs to 16 residues. From germline, CDR1 is SGDLS and CDR2 YYNGEE. The CDR3 loop is CASSVAFGYSGNTIYF. DNA of the CDR3: TGTGCCAGCAGCGTAGCTTTTGGGTACTCTGGAAACACCATATATTTT.

V and J are TRBV11-2 and TRBJ2-5, with a possible D match to TRBD1 (5 bases). The germline V and J ends were trimmed by 8 bases and 3 bases, with 13 bases remaining between them. The CDR3 is made up of 13 amino acids. The V gene's germline CDR1 is SGHAT and CDR2 FQNNGV. The DNA for the CDR3 is TGTGCCAGCCAAGTAGGGGTAAAAGAGACCCAGTACTTC. Amino acid sequence: CASQVGVKETQYF.

The gene calls are TRBV19 and TRBJ2-3; D unclear. V lost 6 bases and J 0 bases, leaving 10 bases between the germline ends. Germline V CDR1 and CDR2: LNHDA, SQIVND (reference sequence). CDR3 length: 14 residues. As DNA, the CDR3 is TGTGCCAGTAGCAATATTGGTAGCACAGATACGCAGTATTTT. Its translation is CASSNIGSTDTQYF.

For this clone: The same CDR3 is also encoded by other DNA sequences in this sample. This chain links TRBV5-1 with TRBJ1-6; 9 bases map to TRBD1. V lost 1 base, J lost 10 bases, and 6 bases stayed unmatched. CDR3 size: 15 residues. CDR1 and CDR2 (germline): SGHRS, YFSETQ. CDR3 in DNA: TGCGCCAGCAGCTTGAAGGGACAGGGCGGGTCACCCCTCCACTTT. This translates into CASSLKGQGGSPLHF.

J is TRBJ1-3 and V is TRBV6-5; unclear D gene. V lost 5 bases and J 4 bases, leaving 15 bases between the germline ends. CDR1 and CDR2 (germline): MNHEY, SVGAGI. The CDR3 is made up of 15 amino acids. The CDR3 sequence is CASSQSPDGGNTIYF. In nucleotides, the CDR3 is TGTGCCAGCAGTCAATCCCCGGACGGAGGAAACACCATATATTTT.

The chain employs TRBV7-6 and TRBJ2-7; 10 nucleotides align to TRBD1. The CDR3 sequence is 16 residues long. CDR1 and CDR2 from the germline V gene are SGHVS and FNYEAQ. The J segment lost 2 bases and the V segment lost 3 bases, leaving 7 bases of the junction unmatched. CDR3 coding DNA: TGTGCCAGCAGCTTGTCACCGGGACAGGGGACCTACGAGCAGTACTTC. Encoded protein: CASSLSPGQGTYEQYF.

The J gene is TRBJ1-2, the V gene TRBV6-5; TRBD1 matches at 7 bases. This CDR3 comprises 13 residues. The trim removed 2 bases at V and 5 bases at J, leaving 2 bases unmatched. The germline V gene has CDR1 MNHEY and CDR2 SVGAGI. The CDR3 protein is CASSYRGQYGYTF. CDR3 sequence (DNA): TGTGCCAGCAGTTACCGGGGACAGTATGGCTACACCTTC.

By frequency in the sample, this clone is medium-sized. The sample has other DNA sequences that encode this CDR3 too. This chain joins TRBV27 and TRBJ2-3, with TRBD1 identical over 7 bases. Germline CDR1 and CDR2: MNHEY and SMNVEV (reference sequence). This CDR3 is 14 amino acids long. V lost 4 bases to trimming and J lost 3 bases; unmatched junction nucleotides: 4. The CDR3 nucleotides are TGTGCCAGCAGTTCAAGGGGGCGAACAGATACGCAGTATTTT. Encoded protein: CASSSRGRTDTQYF.

For the CDR3, the DNA is TGTGCCAGCAGCTTTCAACAGGGAGGTGAGACCCAGTACTTC. The encoded protein is CASSFQQGGETQYF. The rearrangement joins TRBV7-2 to TRBJ2-5; D assignment may be TRBD1 or TRBD2 (6 bases each). The CDR3 is 14 amino acids. Trimming left V 3 bases short and J 5 bases short, with 13 bases between. The germline V gene encodes CDR1 SGHTA and CDR2 FQGNSA.

The chain joins TRBV2 to TRBJ1-3, with a possible D match to TRBD1 (5 bases). The V gene's germline CDR1 is SNHLY and CDR2 FYNNEI. Trimming stripped 1 base from V and 4 bases from J, with 11 bases between. The CDR3 totals 15 residues. CDR3 nucleotides: TGTGCCAGCAGTGAAGGTGCCACAGGAGGAAACACCATATATTTT. Its protein is CASSEGATGGNTIYF. The complete variable domain, with remaining parts taken from reference TRBV2 and TRBJ1-3, reads EPEVTQTPSHQVTQMGQEVILRCVPISNHLYFYWYRQILGQKVEFLVSFYNNEISEKSEIFDDQFSVERPDGSNFTLKIRSTKLEDSAMYFCASSEGATGGNTIYFGEGSWLTVV.

The chain couples TRBV9 to TRBJ2-3, with TRBD2 matching 9 bases. The length of the CDR3 is 16 residues. CDR1 and CDR2 from the germline V gene are SGDLS and YYNGEE. The V and J ends lost 1 base and 1 base, in that order; junction bases with no gene match: 4. The CDR3 DNA reads TGTGCCAGCAGCGTAACAGCGGGGGGTCGCACAGATACGCAGTATTTT. Translation gives CASSVTAGGRTDTQYF.

This clone came up a few times. This chain connects TRBV11-1 to TRBJ2-3; D gene ambiguous. Germline values: CDR1 SGHAT, CDR2 FQDESV (reference sequence). The CDR3 spans 11 residues. The V and J ends lost 4 bases and 8 bases respectively, with 7 bases between them. CDR3: CASSSRRTQYF. The CDR3 nucleotides are TGTGCCAGCAGCTCCCGCCGTACGCAGTATTTT. Drawing the rest from reference TRBV11-1 and TRBJ2-3, the complete variable domain is EAEVAQSPRYKITEKSQAVAFWCDPISGHATLYWYRQILGQGPELLVQFQDESVVDDSQLPKDRFSAERLKGVDSTLKIQPAELGDSAMYLCASSSRRTQYFGPGTRLTVL.

This chain joins TRBV9 and TRBJ1-2; 12 bases align to TRBD1. Germline values: CDR1 SGDLS, CDR2 YYNGEE. V lost 4 bases, J lost 6 bases, and 10 bases stayed unmatched. CDR3 length: 16 residues. The CDR3 DNA is TGTGCCAGCAGCCTAAGGGGGACAGGGGGCCAAGATGGCTACACCTTC. Its protein is CASSLRGTGGQDGYTF.

The chain links TRBV4-3 to TRBJ1-4; D uncertain. The CDR3 covers 13 residues. With 0 bases removed from V and 8 bases from J, the gap between germline ends came to 7 bases. Germline V gene lookup returns CDR1 LGHNA and CDR2 YSLEER. CDR3 in amino acids: CASSQDRREKLFF. Written as DNA, the CDR3 is TGCGCCAGCAGCCAAGATCGTCGGGAAAAACTGTTTTTT.

V and J are TRBV2 and TRBJ2-5, with D possibly TRBD2 on 6 matching bases. Looked up from germline, CDR1 is SNHLY and CDR2 is FYNNEI. Between the trimmed V and J ends, which lost 3 bases and 2 bases, there was a span of 10 bases. The CDR3 loop spans 14 amino acids. This chain's CDR3 is CASSEKRVQETQYF. The CDR3 nucleotides read TGTGCCAGCAGTGAGAAGCGGGTTCAAGAGACCCAGTACTTC. Combining the CDR3 with reference TRBV2 and TRBJ2-5 gives the whole variable domain EPEVTQTPSHQVTQMGQEVILRCVPISNHLYFYWYRQILGQKVEFLVSFYNNEISEKSEIFDDQFSVERPDGSNFTLKIRSTKLEDSAMYFCASSEKRVQETQYFGPGTRLLVL.